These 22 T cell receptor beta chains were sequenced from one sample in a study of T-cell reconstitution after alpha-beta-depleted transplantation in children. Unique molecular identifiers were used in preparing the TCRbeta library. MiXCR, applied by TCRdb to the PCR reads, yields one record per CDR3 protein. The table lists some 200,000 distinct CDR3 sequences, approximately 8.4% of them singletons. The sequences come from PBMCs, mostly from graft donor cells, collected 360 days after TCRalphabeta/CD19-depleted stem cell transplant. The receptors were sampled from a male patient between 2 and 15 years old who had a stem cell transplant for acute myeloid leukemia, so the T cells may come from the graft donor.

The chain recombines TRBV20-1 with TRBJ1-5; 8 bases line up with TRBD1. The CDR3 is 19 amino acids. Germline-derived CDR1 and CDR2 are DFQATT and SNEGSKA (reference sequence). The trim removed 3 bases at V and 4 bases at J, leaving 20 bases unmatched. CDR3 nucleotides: TGCAGTGCTAGTAGCCCGCCGCTCACCCGACAGGGGTTTAATCAGCCCCAGCATTTT. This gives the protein CSASSPPLTRQGFNQPQHF.

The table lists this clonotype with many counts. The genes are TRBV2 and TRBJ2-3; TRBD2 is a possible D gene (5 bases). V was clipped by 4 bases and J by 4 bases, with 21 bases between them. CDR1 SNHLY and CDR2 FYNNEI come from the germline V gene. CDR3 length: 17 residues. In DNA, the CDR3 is TGTGCCAGCAGTGGATATTTTGCGGAGGAGTCCCCAGATACGCAGTATTTT. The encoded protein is CASSGYFAEESPDTQYF.

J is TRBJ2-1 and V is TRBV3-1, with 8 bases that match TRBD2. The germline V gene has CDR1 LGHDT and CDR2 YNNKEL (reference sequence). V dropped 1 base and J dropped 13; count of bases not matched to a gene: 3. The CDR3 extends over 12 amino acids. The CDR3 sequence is CASSQGTSGQFF. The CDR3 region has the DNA TGTGCCAGCAGCCAAGGAACTAGCGGACAGTTCTTC.

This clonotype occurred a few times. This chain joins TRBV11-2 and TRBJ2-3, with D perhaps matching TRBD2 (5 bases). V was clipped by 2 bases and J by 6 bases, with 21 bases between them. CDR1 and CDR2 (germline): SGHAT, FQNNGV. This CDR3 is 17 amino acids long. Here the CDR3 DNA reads TGTGCCAGCAGCTTACGCGGGTCTGCTTCTCGATGGGATACGCAGTATTTT. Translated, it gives CASSLRGSASRWDTQYF.

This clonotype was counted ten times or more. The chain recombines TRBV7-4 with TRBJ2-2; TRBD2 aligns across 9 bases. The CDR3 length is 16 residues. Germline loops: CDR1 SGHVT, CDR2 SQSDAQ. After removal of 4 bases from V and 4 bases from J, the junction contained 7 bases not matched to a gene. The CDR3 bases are TGTGCCAGCAGCTCCTCGGGACTAGCTGGCACCGGGGAGCTGTTTTTT. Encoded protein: CASSSSGLAGTGELFF.

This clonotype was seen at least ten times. The CDR3 DNA follows: TGTGCCAGCACGAGGGAATCGGGCTCCTACAATGAGCAGTTCTTC. This translates into CASTRESGSYNEQFF. This chain joins TRBV6-5 and TRBJ2-1; maybe TRBD2 (5 bases). CDR1 and CDR2 from the germline V gene are MNHEY and SVGAGI. The length of the CDR3 is 15 residues. Between the trimmed V and J ends, which lost 7 bases and 0 bases, there was a span of 13 bases.

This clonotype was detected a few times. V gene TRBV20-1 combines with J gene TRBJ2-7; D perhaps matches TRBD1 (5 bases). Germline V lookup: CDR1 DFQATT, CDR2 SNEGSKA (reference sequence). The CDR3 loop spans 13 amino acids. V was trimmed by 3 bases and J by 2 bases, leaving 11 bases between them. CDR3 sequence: CSASRAHAYEQYV. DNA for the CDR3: TGCAGTGCTAGCAGGGCACACGCCTACGAGCAGTACGTC.

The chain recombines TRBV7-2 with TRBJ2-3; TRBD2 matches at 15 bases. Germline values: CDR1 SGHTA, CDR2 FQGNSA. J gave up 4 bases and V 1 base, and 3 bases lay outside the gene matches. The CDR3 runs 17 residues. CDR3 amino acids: CASSLGGLAGGADTQYF. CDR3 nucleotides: TGTGCCAGCAGCTTAGGGGGACTAGCGGGAGGAGCAGATACGCAGTATTTT.

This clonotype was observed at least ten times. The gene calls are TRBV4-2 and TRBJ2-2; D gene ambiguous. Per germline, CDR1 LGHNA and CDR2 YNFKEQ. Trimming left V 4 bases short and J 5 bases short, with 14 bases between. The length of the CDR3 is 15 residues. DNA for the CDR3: TGTGCCAGCAGCCTTCTAAGCCCGAGAACCGGGGAGCTGTTTTTT. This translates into CASSLLSPRTGELFF.

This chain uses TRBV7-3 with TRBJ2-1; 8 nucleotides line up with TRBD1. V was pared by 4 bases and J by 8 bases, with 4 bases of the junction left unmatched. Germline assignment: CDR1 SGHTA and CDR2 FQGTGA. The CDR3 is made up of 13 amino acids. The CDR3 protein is CASSSQGVDEQFF. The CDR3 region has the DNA TGTGCCAGCAGCTCACAGGGGGTAGATGAGCAGTTCTTC.

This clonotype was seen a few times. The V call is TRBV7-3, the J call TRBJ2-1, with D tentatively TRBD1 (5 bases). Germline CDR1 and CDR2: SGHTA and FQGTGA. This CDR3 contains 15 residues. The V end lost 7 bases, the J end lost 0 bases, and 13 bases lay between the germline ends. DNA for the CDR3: TGTGCCAGCACTCTGGGGCCGAGCTCCTACAATGAGCAGTTCTTC. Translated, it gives CASTLGPSSYNEQFF.

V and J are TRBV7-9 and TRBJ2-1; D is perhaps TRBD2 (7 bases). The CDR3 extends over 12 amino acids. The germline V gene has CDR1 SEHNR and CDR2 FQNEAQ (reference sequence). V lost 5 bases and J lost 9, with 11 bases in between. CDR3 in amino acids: CASSPGGTEQFF. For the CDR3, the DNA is TGTGCCAGCAGCCCGGGGGGCACTGAGCAGTTCTTC.

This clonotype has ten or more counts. The CDR3 loop is CASSLPRETQYF. CDR3 sequence (DNA): TGTGCCAGCAGTCTCCCCCGAGAGACCCAGTACTTC. V and J are TRBV28 and TRBJ2-5, with unresolved D. V was trimmed by 5 bases and J by 4 bases, leaving 8 bases between them. The germline V gene encodes CDR1 MDHEN and CDR2 SYDVKM. This CDR3 is built from 12 residues.

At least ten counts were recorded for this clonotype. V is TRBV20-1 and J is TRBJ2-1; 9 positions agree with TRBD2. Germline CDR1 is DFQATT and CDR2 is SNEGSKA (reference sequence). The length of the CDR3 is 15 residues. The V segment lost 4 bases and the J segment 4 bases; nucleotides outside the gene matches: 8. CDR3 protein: CSAKPLGLAYNEQFF. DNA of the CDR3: TGCAGTGCTAAACCCTTAGGACTAGCGTACAATGAGCAGTTCTTC.

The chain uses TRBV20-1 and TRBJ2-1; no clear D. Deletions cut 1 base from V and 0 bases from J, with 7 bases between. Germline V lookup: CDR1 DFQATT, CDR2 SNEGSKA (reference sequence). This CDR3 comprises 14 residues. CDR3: CSARVGPSYNEQFF. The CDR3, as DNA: TGCAGTGCTAGAGTTGGGCCCTCCTACAATGAGCAGTTCTTC.

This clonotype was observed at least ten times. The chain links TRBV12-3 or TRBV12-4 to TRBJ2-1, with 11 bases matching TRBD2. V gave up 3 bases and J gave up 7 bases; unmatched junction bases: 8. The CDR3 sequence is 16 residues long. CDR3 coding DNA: TGTGCCAGCAGTTTCCAAACTAGCGGGAGAGGGAATGAGCAGTTCTTC. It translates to CASSFQTSGRGNEQFF.

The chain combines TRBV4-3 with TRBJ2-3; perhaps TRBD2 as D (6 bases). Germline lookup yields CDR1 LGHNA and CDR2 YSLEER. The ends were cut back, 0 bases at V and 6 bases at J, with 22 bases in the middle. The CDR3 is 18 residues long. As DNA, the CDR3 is TGCGCCAGCAGCCAAGAAGCGGACTACTCCTCCAGTGGGGATACGCAGTATTTT. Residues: CASSQEADYSSSGDTQYF.

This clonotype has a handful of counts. CDR3: CASSLVSGLRTDTQYF. The CDR3 nucleotides read TGCGCCAGCAGCTTGGTTTCGGGACTGAGGACAGATACGCAGTATTTT. This rearrangement joins TRBV5-1 to TRBJ2-3, with D maybe TRBD2 (6 bases). CDR3 length: 16 residues. The V and J ends lost 0 bases and 3 bases respectively, with 14 bases between them. Germline CDR1 SGHRS, CDR2 YFSETQ.

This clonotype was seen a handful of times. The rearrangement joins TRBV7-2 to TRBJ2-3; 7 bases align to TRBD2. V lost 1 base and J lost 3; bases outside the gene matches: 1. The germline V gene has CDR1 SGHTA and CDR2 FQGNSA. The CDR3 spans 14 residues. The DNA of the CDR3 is TGTGCCAGCAGCTTAGTGCGGGAGACAGATACGCAGTATTTT. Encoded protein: CASSLVRETDTQYF.

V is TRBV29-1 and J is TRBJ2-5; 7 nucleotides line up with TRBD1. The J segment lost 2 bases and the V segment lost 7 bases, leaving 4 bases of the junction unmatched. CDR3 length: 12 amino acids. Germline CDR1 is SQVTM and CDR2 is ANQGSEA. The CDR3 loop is CSAWDRQETQYF. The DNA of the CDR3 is TGCAGCGCTTGGGACAGACAAGAGACCCAGTACTTC.

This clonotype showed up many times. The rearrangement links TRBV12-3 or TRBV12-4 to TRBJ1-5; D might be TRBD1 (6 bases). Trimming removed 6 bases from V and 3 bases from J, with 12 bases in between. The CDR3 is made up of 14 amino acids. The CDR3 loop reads CASSHSGVNQPQHF. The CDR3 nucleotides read TGTGCCAGCAGCCATTCAGGGGTCAATCAGCCCCAGCATTTT.

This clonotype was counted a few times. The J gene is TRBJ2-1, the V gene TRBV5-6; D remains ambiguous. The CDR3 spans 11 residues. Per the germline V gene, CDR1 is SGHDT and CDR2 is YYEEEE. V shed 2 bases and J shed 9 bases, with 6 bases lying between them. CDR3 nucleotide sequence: TGTGCCAGCAGCTTAGCGAGTGAGCAGTTCTTC. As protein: CASSLASEQFF.